The T cell receptor beta chain described here comes from a study of T cells after yellow fever vaccination. There are many counts of this clonotype. TCRdb re-derived calls from the 5' RACE reads in MiXCR, one entry per CDR3 protein. This table holds over 100,000 distinct CDR3 sequences, 8% to 9.5% found once. The CDR3 length is 13 residues. Trimming took 8 bases from V and 1 from J; bases not matched to a gene: 4. Germline V lookup: CDR1 SGHVS, CDR2 FNYEAQ. The chain links TRBV7-6 to TRBJ2-5, with 7 bases lining up with TRBD1. This sequence was found in a man under 40 who received the YFV17D yellow fever vaccine. This specimen consisted of CD8+ T cells sorted from PBMCs, obtained 45 days after the yellow fever booster vaccination. CDR3 in amino acids: CASYRGSQETQYF. CDR3 in DNA: TGTGCCAGCTACAGGGGCTCCCAAGAGACCCAGTACTTC.